A single sample is the source of the 24 T cell receptor beta chains below, sequenced in a study of OX40 agonist ivuxolimab in advanced cancers. Produced via immunoSEQ multiplex PCR; TCRdb's table is partial and in-frame only. Seen here are about 27,000 clones, roughly 80% observed once, and the top ten hold approximately 32%. The source material was CD4+ or CD8+ T cells sorted from blood, sampled in a trial of the OX40 agonist ivuxolimab. These receptors were taken from an adult with an advanced solid tumor such as melanoma, head and neck, liver or kidney cancer.

The chain has TRBV15 and TRBJ1-1, with 9 nucleotides matching TRBD1. Germline CDR1 and CDR2: LNHNV and YYDKDF (reference sequence). The V segment lost 6 bases and the J segment 1 base; nucleotides outside the gene matches: 3. The CDR3 spans 14 residues. CDR3 protein: CATSSGQGNTEAFF. The CDR3 bases are TGTGCCACCAGTTCGGGACAGGGGAACACTGAAGCTTTCTTT.

The sample holds a few counts of this clone. The chain has TRBV27 and TRBJ1-1, with D maybe TRBD1 (6 bases). V shed 8 bases and J shed 4 bases, with 17 bases lying between them. The CDR3 runs to 14 residues. Germline CDR1 reads MNHEY; CDR2 reads SMNVEV (reference sequence). The CDR3 loop is CASALLGGGTEAFF. CDR3 bases: TGTGCCAGCGCTCTGCTAGGAGGGGGCACTGAAGCTTTCTTT.

J is TRBJ1-5 and V is TRBV5-6; TRBD1 is a possible D gene (6 bases). Per the germline V gene, CDR1 is SGHDT and CDR2 is YYEEEE. CDR3 length: 14 amino acids. V was clipped by 4 bases and J by 5 bases, with 13 bases between them. CDR3 DNA sequence: TGTGCCAGCAGCGGAGGGACAAACTATCAGCCCCAGCATTTT. Translation gives CASSGGTNYQPQHF.

The DNA of the CDR3 is TGCGCCAGCAGCTTGGCGGGGACTCTTTACGAGCAGTACTTC. The encoded protein is CASSLAGTLYEQYF. The chain carries TRBV5-1 and TRBJ2-7; possibly TRBD2 for D (6 bases). CDR1 is SGHRS and CDR2 is YFSETQ in the germline V gene. The CDR3 sequence is 14 residues long. V was shortened by 0 bases and J by 4 bases, with 11 bases between the two germline ends.

J is TRBJ2-2 and V is TRBV7-9, with 8 bases identical to TRBD2. CDR1 is SEHNR and CDR2 is FQNEAQ in the germline V gene (reference sequence). CDR3 length equals 15 residues. Trimming cost V 3 bases and J 6 bases; bases outside gene matches: 6. CDR3 DNA: TGTGCCAGCAGCTTCCCAAGCGGGAGATCCGGGGAGCTGTTTTTT. Translating gives CASSFPSGRSGELFF.

The chain recombines TRBV11-2 with TRBJ2-7; D uncertain. The CDR3 runs to 14 residues. The germline CDR1 and CDR2 sequences are SGHAT and FQNNGV. With 5 bases removed from V and 7 bases from J, the gap between germline ends came to 18 bases. The CDR3 bases are TGTGCCAGCAGCCAGAGGTCAGGTCCCAGGGAGCAGTACTTC. Encoded protein: CASSQRSGPREQYF.

This chain joins TRBV11-2 and TRBJ2-7; a weak D match, TRBD1 (6 bases). CDR3 size: 14 residues. The germline gives CDR1 SGHAT, CDR2 FQNNGV. Trimming pared 0 bases from V and 0 bases from J, leaving 6 bases between. Here the CDR3 reads CASSLDRGSYEQYF. The CDR3 DNA follows: TGTGCCAGCAGCTTAGACAGGGGCTCCTACGAGCAGTACTTC.

The chain recombines TRBV4-1 with TRBJ1-1, with D uncertain. Germline values: CDR1 MGHRA, CDR2 YSYEKL. Trimming cost V 5 bases and J 0 bases, with 13 bases left between them. CDR3 length: 15 residues. As DNA, the CDR3 is TGCGCCAGCAGCTCGGACGTTGTCATGAACACTGAAGCTTTCTTT. Residues: CASSSDVVMNTEAFF.

CDR3 sequence: CSVRDTNYGYTF. Written as DNA, the CDR3 is TGCAGCGTTCGGGACACAAACTATGGCTACACCTTC. V and J are TRBV29-1 and TRBJ1-2; D possibly corresponds to TRBD1 (6 bases). Germline CDR1 reads SQVTM; CDR2 reads ANQGSEA. Trimming removed 5 bases at V and 2 bases at J, with 9 bases between. The length of the CDR3 is 12 residues.

V usage is TRBV5-4 and J usage is TRBJ2-3; 8 bases map to TRBD2. This CDR3 is 16 amino acids long. The V segment lost 0 bases and the J segment 2 bases; nucleotides outside the gene matches: 5. In germline, CDR1 is SGHNT, CDR2 YYREEE (reference sequence). CDR3 nucleotide sequence: TGTGCCAGCAGCTTGGAGGGCGGGGGGTACACAGATACGCAGTATTTT. It specifies CASSLEGGGYTDTQYF. Based on the CDR3 plus reference TRBV5-4 and TRBJ2-3, the full variable domain is ETGVTQSPTHLIKTRGQQVTLRCSSQSGHNTVSWYQQALGQGPQFIFQYYREEENGRGNFPPRFSGLQFPNYSSELNVNALELDDSALYLCASSLEGGGYTDTQYFGPGTRLTVL.

In its sample, this clone was seen once. The chain is built from TRBV30 and TRBJ2-1, with D possibly matching TRBD2 (6 bases). Trimming removed 0 bases from V and 3 bases from J, with 12 bases in between. This CDR3 is 15 amino acids long. The germline gives CDR1 GTSNPN, CDR2 SVGIG (reference sequence). The CDR3: CAWSVPVGGYNEQFF. The DNA for the CDR3 is TGTGCCTGGAGTGTACCGGTGGGGGGCTACAATGAGCAGTTCTTC.

The chain uses TRBV12-5 and TRBJ1-3; the D is unclear. V lost 1 base and J lost 2, with 18 bases in between. Germline V gene lookup returns CDR1 LGHNT and CDR2 FRNRAP. The CDR3 has 18 amino acids. In DNA, the CDR3 is TGTGCTAGTGGTTTGGACTTATCTTCTCCCCCGGCTGGAAACACCATATATTTT. Amino acids: CASGLDLSSPPAGNTIYF.

This clone was counted at least ten times. The gene calls are TRBV6-1 and TRBJ2-1, with 9 positions matching TRBD2. The CDR3 totals 17 residues. Germline V CDR1 and CDR2: MNHNS, SASEGT. Germline trimming cut 1 base from V and 8 bases from J; bases unmatched to any gene: 12. The DNA for the CDR3 is TGTGCCAGCAGTGAAGTTCCTAGCGGGATGTGGCAGGATGAGCAGTTCTTC. Translated, it gives CASSEVPSGMWQDEQFF.

This chain links TRBV28 with TRBJ2-1; 7 bases line up with TRBD2. Germline CDR1 is MDHEN and CDR2 is SYDVKM. V gave up 4 bases and J gave up 2 bases; unmatched junction bases: 11. The CDR3 spans 17 residues. As DNA, the CDR3 is TGTGCCAGCAGTTCACCCACGGGGCGGGGGACCTACAATGAGCAGTTCTTC. It translates to CASSSPTGRGTYNEQFF.

This clone was detected only once. The chain uses TRBV28 and TRBJ2-5; TRBD2 matches 13 bases. The V gene end was trimmed by 3 bases and the J gene end by 0 bases; junction bases not matched to a gene: 4. Looked up from germline, CDR1 is MDHEN and CDR2 is SYDVKM. This CDR3 has 17 amino acids. CDR3 in DNA: TGTGCCAGCAGTTTTATACTAGCGGGAGGGTACCAAGAGACCCAGTACTTC. Protein product: CASSFILAGGYQETQYF.

The chain recombines TRBV7-6 with TRBJ1-1; D is unresolved. Germline lookup yields CDR1 SGHVS and CDR2 FNYEAQ. V was cut by 5 bases and J by 1 base, with 8 bases left in between. The CDR3 consists of 13 residues. CDR3 coding DNA: TGTGCCAGCAGCCCCGGCCCGAACACTGAAGCTTTCTTT. Its protein is CASSPGPNTEAFF.

The chain's CDR3 is CASSLVSYGYTF. The CDR3 DNA reads TGTGCCAGCAGCTTAGTCTCTTATGGCTACACCTTC. The rearrangement links TRBV7-9 to TRBJ1-2; D not resolved. Germline values: CDR1 SEHNR, CDR2 FQNEAQ (reference sequence). This CDR3 has 12 residues. V was pared by 1 base and J by 5 bases, with 5 bases between. The whole variable domain, remainder taken from reference TRBV7-9 and TRBJ1-2, is DTGVSQNPRHKITKRGQNVTFRCDPISEHNRLYWYRQTLGQGPEFLTYFQNEAQLEKSRLLSDRFSAERPKGSFSTLEIQRTEQGDSAMYLCASSLVSYGYTFGSGTRLTVV.

This clone has a single count. The rearrangement joins TRBV10-3 to TRBJ1-5; D ambiguous. The CDR3 spans 14 residues. V shed 5 bases and J shed 6 bases, with 14 bases lying between them. Germline V gives CDR1 ENHRY, CDR2 SYGVKD. CDR3 sequence (DNA): TGTGCCATCAGTCCCAAATGGTTGTTTCAGCCCCAGCATTTT. This gives the protein CAISPKWLFQPQHF.

The rearrangement uses TRBV10-3 and TRBJ2-1; TRBD2 aligns across 11 bases. This CDR3 comprises 15 residues. J was trimmed by 5 bases and V by 5 bases; bases with no gene match: 5. Germline V gene sequence: CDR1 ENHRY, CDR2 SYGVKD. CDR3 sequence: CAISSLAGENNEQFF. The CDR3 DNA reads TGTGCCATCAGTTCACTAGCGGGGGAAAACAATGAGCAGTTCTTC.

The chain couples TRBV29-1 to TRBJ2-7, with 7 bases identical to TRBD2. The CDR3 sequence is 13 residues long. Germline V gives CDR1 SQVTM, CDR2 ANQGSEA. V lost 1 base and J lost 3; bases outside the gene matches: 3. The CDR3 reads CSVEGQRGYEQYF. CDR3 sequence (DNA): TGCAGCGTTGAAGGACAGCGGGGCTACGAGCAGTACTTC.

The chain recombines TRBV9 with TRBJ2-3; D might be TRBD1 (6 bases). This CDR3 contains 14 residues. The ends were cut back, 3 bases at V and 2 bases at J, with 10 bases in the middle. CDR1 and CDR2 from the germline V gene are SGDLS and YYNGEE. In DNA form, the CDR3 reads TGTGCCAGCAGCGAGGGACACTACACAGATACGCAGTATTTT. This translates into CASSEGHYTDTQYF.

In this sample, this clone is medium-sized. The V gene is TRBV4-1, the J gene TRBJ1-4, with D uncertain. The ends were cut back, 2 bases at V and 0 bases at J, with 19 bases in the middle. The CDR3 spans 19 residues. The germline gives CDR1 MGHRA, CDR2 YSYEKL. The DNA for the CDR3 is TGCGCCAGCAGCCAAAAGATACAAAAGGACCGCACAACTAATGAAAAACTGTTTTTT. This sequence encodes CASSQKIQKDRTTNEKLFF.

This chain links TRBV6-6 with TRBJ1-1, with D uncertain. Germline CDR1 and CDR2: MNHNY and SVGAGI (reference sequence). Trimming took off 8 bases at V and 1 base at J, with 8 bases between the two ends. The CDR3 consists of 12 residues. CDR3 nucleotide sequence: TGTGCCAGCTTACCTGCGAACACTGAAGCTTTCTTT. Translated: CASLPANTEAFF.

J is TRBJ2-7 and V is TRBV30, with 10 positions matching TRBD2. Germline CDR1 GTSNPN, CDR2 SVGIG (reference sequence). CDR3 length equals 12 residues. V dropped 4 bases and J dropped 6; count of bases not matched to a gene: 3. Here the CDR3 reads CAWNLAGVEQYF. In nucleotides, the CDR3 is TGTGCCTGGAACCTAGCGGGGGTCGAGCAGTACTTC.